A selection of T cell receptor beta chains follows, all from one sample in a study of OX40 agonist ivuxolimab in advanced cancers. Assay used: immunoSEQ multiplex PCR; TCRdb lists only in-frame clones, some missing. The table has 35,000 to 55,000 clones, 65% to 90% seen once; the top ten hold more than 2%. The input for sequencing was CD4+ or CD8+ T cells sorted from blood, taken in a trial of the OX40 agonist ivuxolimab. These receptors came from an adult with an advanced solid tumor such as melanoma, head and neck, liver or kidney cancer. The CDR3 runs from the conserved cysteine through the conserved F or W. The D gene is left open where the match is weak. The listing skips clone size in some rows; elsewhere it reads once, few, many or a size class.

TRBV29-1	NA	NA	TRBJ1-1	TGCAGCGTTGTAGAGAACACTGAAGCTTTCTTT	CSVVENTEAFF
TRBV2	TRBD2	NA	TRBJ2-2	TGTGCCAGCAGTGCACCTAGCGGGAGGGCGCGCCGGGGAGCTGTTTTT	CASSAPSGRARRGAVF
TRBV7-9	TRBD1	NA	TRBJ1-2	TGTGCCAGCAGGGGACAGGGAAACTATGGCTACACCTTC	CASRGQGNYGYTF
TRBV5-4	NA	few	TRBJ1-4	TGTGCCAGCAGCTTGGCCCGTGGGGGAACAACTAATGAAAAACTGTTTTTT	CASSLARGGTTNEKLFF
TRBV28	TRBD2	NA	TRBJ2-5	TGTGCCAGCAGCCGGGGACTAGCGGGCCGGGAGACCCAGTACTTC	CASSRGLAGRETQYF
TRBV7-2	NA	NA	TRBJ2-1	TGTGCCAGCAGCTTACCCGGGGCCCCGGGGAATGAGCAGTTCTTC	CASSLPGAPGNEQFF
TRBV23-1	TRBD1	NA	TRBJ1-3	TGCGCCAGCAGTCAAGTCCCGGACAGGCTTGGAAACACCATATATTTT	CASSQVPDRLGNTIYF
TRBV13	NA	NA	TRBJ1-4	TGTGCCAGCAGCTTAAGGTCAACTAATGAAAAACTGTTTTTT	CASSLRSTNEKLFF
TRBV4-1	NA	NA	TRBJ2-1	TGCGCCAGCAGCAGTCCAGCGGCGGGGCCCCCCTACAATGAGCAGTTCTTC	CASSSPAAGPPYNEQFF
TRBV5-1	NA	NA	TRBJ2-1	TGCGCCAGCAGCTTAAGTGGTCCTAACTACAATGAGCAGTTCTTC	CASSLSGPNYNEQFF
TRBV19	NA	NA	TRBJ2-2	TGTGCCAGTAGTGAGCTCGGGGAGCTGTTTTTT	CASSELGELFF
TRBV6-5	NA	NA	TRBJ2-1	TGTGCCAGCAGTTCCCTGGGGGACTCCTACAATGAGCAGTTCTTC	CASSSLGDSYNEQFF
TRBV29-1	TRBD1	NA	TRBJ1-1	TGCAGCGTTCTGGGTGGCAGGGGGTACACTGAAGCTTTCTTT	CSVLGGRGYTEAFF
TRBV10-3	NA	NA	TRBJ1-6	TGTGCCATCAGTGAGGGAGCGAGTTCCTATAATTCACCCCTCCACTTT	CAISEGASSYNSPLHF
TRBV28	TRBD1	NA	TRBJ1-2	TGTGCCAGCCTTGGGACAGGTTATGGCTACACCTTC	CASLGTGYGYTF
TRBV7-3	NA	NA	TRBJ2-6	TGTGCCAGCAGCTCACCGGGCGGGGGCACTGGGGCCAACGTCCTGACTTTC	CASSSPGGGTGANVLTF
TRBV6-1	TRBD2	NA	TRBJ2-7	TGTGCCAGCAGTGTAGAGGGAGGGAACGAGCAGTACTTC	CASSVEGGNEQYF
TRBV6-1	NA	NA	TRBJ2-1	TGTGCCTCATCGGACGGAGCTTCTTACAATGAGCAGTTCTTC	CASSDGASYNEQFF
TRBV6-6	TRBD2	few	TRBJ2-2	TGTGCCAGCAGTCGGACTAGCGGAACCGGGGAGCTGTTTTTT	CASSRTSGTGELFF
TRBV6-1	NA	few	TRBJ2-7	TGTGCCAGCAGTACACAAGCGGAGCAGTACTTC	CASSTQAEQYF
TRBV11-2	NA	NA	TRBJ2-1	TGTGCCAGCAGCTTAAACTTGAAGGGGTACAATGAGCAGTTCTTC	CASSLNLKGYNEQFF
TRBV15	NA	NA	TRBJ1-1	TGTGCCACCAGCAGAGTGGGGGACACTGAAGCTTTCTTT	CATSRVGDTEAFF
TRBV10-1	NA	NA	TRBJ1-5	TGCGCCAGCAGCACAGGGAGGAATCAGCCCCAGCATTTT	CASSTGRNQPQHF